This is a list of T cell receptor beta chains from one sample in a study of cytomegalovirus exposure and HLA in healthy donors. Produced via immunoSEQ multiplex PCR; TCRdb's table is partial and in-frame only. The table lists 55,000 to 85,000 clones. Material for sequencing was PBMCs. These receptors came from a female donor in good health and CMV-seropositive. The CDR3 runs from the conserved cysteine through the conserved F or W.

V gene: TRBV9
J gene: TRBJ1-2
CDR3 protein: CASSVEGQVTF

V gene: TRBV7-9
J gene: TRBJ2-5
CDR3 protein: CASSLRTGIETQYF

V gene: TRBV11-2
J gene: TRBJ2-5
CDR3 protein: CASSLLDRGQETQYF

V gene: TRBV2
J gene: TRBJ1-1
CDR3 protein: CASYDRGHTEAFF

V gene: TRBV7-9
J gene: TRBJ1-5
CDR3 protein: CASSLELSGNQPQHF

V gene: TRBV7-2
J gene: TRBJ1-5
CDR3 protein: CASSPQGADNQPQHF

V gene: TRBV5-1
J gene: TRBJ1-1
CDR3 protein: CASSLAQGARKNTEAFF

V gene: TRBV29-1
J gene: TRBJ1-2
CDR3 protein: CSVVGRDYGYTF

V gene: TRBV6-5
J gene: TRBJ2-7
CDR3 protein: CASSYGLAGALYEQYF

V gene: TRBV10-2
J gene: TRBJ2-7
CDR3 protein: CASRTPTYYEQYF

V gene: TRBV6-5
J gene: TRBJ2-2
CDR3 protein: CASGGPNTGELFF

V gene: TRBV6-1
J gene: TRBJ2-1
CDR3 protein: CASRDPGQGNHEQFF

V gene: TRBV5-4
J gene: TRBJ1-2
CDR3 protein: CASSVDRDGYTF

V gene: TRBV11-2
J gene: TRBJ2-2
CDR3 protein: CASSSRDYLTGELFF

V gene: TRBV5-1
J gene: TRBJ1-1
CDR3 protein: CASSLVGSDTEAFF

V gene: TRBV5-1
J gene: TRBJ1-4
CDR3 protein: CASSEGQGGEKLFF

V gene: TRBV7-2
J gene: TRBJ1-1
CDR3 protein: CASRQTGNTEAFF

V gene: TRBV28
J gene: TRBJ2-1
CDR3 protein: CASSRTSGSDEQFF

V gene: TRBV2
J gene: TRBJ2-7
CDR3 protein: CASSEARQGPYEQYF

V gene: TRBV7-3
J gene: TRBJ2-3
CDR3 protein: CASSTSGSTDTQYF

V gene: TRBV5-1
J gene: TRBJ2-7
CDR3 protein: CASSLGTGAYEQYF

V gene: TRBV4-1
J gene: TRBJ2-6
CDR3 protein: CASSQDPGEGSGANVLTF

V gene: TRBV7-2
J gene: TRBJ1-1
CDR3 protein: CASKTPVGGENTEAFF

V gene: TRBV2
J gene: TRBJ2-3
CDR3 protein: CASSVGSTDTQYF

V gene: TRBV4-1
J gene: TRBJ2-7
CDR3 protein: CASSQDMRDRVHEQYF

V gene: TRBV28
J gene: TRBJ2-7
CDR3 protein: CASSLYRAGVGYEQYF

V gene: TRBV6-5
J gene: TRBJ2-7
CDR3 protein: CASSPRETAYEQYF

V gene: TRBV28
J gene: TRBJ2-7
CDR3 protein: CATQGTSGLSYEQYF

V gene: TRBV9
J gene: TRBJ2-7
CDR3 protein: CASSVGSGTYEQYF

V gene: TRBV18
J gene: TRBJ1-6
CDR3 protein: CASSRTASYHNSPLHF

V gene: TRBV5-1
J gene: TRBJ2-3
CDR3 protein: CASNSGTRLTDTQYF

V gene: TRBV5-1
J gene: TRBJ2-7
CDR3 protein: CASSSTPSGENENF